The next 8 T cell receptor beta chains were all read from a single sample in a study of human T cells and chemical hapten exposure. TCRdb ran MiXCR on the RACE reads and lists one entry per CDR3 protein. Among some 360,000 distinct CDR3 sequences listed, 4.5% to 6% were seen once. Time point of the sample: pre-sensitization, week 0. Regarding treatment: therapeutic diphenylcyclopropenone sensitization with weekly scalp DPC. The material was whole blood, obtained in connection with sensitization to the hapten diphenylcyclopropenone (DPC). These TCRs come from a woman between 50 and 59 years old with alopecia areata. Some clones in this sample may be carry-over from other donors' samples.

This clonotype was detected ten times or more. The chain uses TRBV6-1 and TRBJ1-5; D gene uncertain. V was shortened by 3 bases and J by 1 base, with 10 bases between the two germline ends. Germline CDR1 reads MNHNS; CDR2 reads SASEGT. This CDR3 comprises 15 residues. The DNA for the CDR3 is TGTGCCAGCAGTGAGGCGGGTGGGAGCAATCAGCCCCAGCATTTT. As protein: CASSEAGGSNQPQHF.

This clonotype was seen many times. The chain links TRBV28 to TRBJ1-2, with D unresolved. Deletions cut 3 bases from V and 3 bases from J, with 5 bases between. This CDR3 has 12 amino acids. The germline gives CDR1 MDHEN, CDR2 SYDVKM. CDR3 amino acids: CASSLSHYGYTF. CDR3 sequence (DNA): TGTGCCAGCAGTTTGTCCCACTATGGCTACACCTTC.

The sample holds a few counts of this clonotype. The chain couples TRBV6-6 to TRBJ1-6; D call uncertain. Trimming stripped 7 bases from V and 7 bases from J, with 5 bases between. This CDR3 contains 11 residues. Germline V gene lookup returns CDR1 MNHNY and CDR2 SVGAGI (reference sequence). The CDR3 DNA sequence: TGTGCCAGCAAAGCGAATTCACCCCTCCACTTT. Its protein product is CASKANSPLHF.

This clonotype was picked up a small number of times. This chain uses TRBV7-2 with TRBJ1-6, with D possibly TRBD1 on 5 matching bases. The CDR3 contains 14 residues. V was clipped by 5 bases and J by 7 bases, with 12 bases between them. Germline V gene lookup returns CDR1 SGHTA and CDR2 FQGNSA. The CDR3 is CASSESGDNSPLHF. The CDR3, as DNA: TGTGCCAGCAGCGAGAGTGGGGACAATTCACCCCTCCACTTT. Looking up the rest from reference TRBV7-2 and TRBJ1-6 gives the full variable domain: GAGVSQSPSNKVTEKGKDVELRCDPISGHTALYWYRQSLGQGLEFLIYFQGNSAPDKSGLPSDRFSAERTGGSVSTLTIQRTQQEDSAVYLCASSESGDNSPLHFGNGTRLTVT.

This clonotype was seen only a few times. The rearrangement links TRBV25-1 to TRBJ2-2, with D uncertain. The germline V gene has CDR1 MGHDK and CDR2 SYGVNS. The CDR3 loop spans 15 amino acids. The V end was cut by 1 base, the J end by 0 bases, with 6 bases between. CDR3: CASSELWTNTGELFF. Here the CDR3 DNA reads TGTGCCAGCAGTGAATTATGGACGAACACCGGGGAGCTGTTTTTT. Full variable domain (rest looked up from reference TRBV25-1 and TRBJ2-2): EADIYQTPRYLVIGTGKKITLECSQTMGHDKMYWYQQDPGMELHLIHYSYGVNSTEKGDLSSESTVSRIRTEHFPLTLESARPSHTSQYLCASSELWTNTGELFFGEGSRLTVL.

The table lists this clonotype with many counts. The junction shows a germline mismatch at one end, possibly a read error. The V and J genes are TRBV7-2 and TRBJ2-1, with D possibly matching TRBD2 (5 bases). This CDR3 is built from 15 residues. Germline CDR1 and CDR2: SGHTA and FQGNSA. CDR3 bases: TGTGCCAGCAGCCTAGCCGGGGTGTCACTCAATGAGCAGTTCTTC. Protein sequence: CASSLAGVSLNEQFF. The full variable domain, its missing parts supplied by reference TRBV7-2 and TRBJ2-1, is GAGVSQSPSNKVTEKGKDVELRCDPISGHTALYWYRQSLGQGLEFLIYFQGNSAPDKSGLPSDRFSAERTGGSVSTLTIQRTQQEDSAVYLCASSLAGVSLNEQFFGPGTRLTVL.

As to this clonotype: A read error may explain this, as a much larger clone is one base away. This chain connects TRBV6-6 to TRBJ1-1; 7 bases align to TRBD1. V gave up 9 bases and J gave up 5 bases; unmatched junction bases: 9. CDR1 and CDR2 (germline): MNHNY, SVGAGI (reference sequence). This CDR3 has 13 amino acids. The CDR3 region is CARRPTGETEAFF. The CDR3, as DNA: TGTGCCAGAAGACCCACAGGGGAAACTGAAGCTTTCTTT.

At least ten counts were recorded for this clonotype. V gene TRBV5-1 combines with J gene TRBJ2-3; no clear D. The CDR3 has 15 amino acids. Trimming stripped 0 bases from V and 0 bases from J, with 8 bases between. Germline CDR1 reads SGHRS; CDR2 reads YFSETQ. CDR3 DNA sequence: TGCGCCAGCAGCTTGGAGTCACTCAGCACAGATACGCAGTATTTT. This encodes CASSLESLSTDTQYF.